The 16 T cell receptor beta chains in this list originate from one sample, sequenced in a study of chemoradiotherapy in HPV16-positive cancers. The repertoire was sequenced with immunoSEQ multiplex PCR; TCRdb's copy has only in-frame clones and lacks some. The sample contains 3,500 or so clones, 71% of which appear only once. Sampling was performed from a patient who underwent chemoradiotherapy. Receptor source: a human donor with HPV-associated anogenital cancer.

The chain is built from TRBV7-2 and TRBJ2-1; D possibly uses TRBD1 or TRBD2 (6 bases each). The CDR3 consists of 17 residues. The V and J ends lost 5 bases and 3 bases respectively, with 20 bases between them. Looked up from germline, CDR1 is SGHTA and CDR2 is FQGNSA. CDR3 in DNA: TGTGCCAGCAGCCCCTACGGGGGCGATGGGGTCTACAATGAGCAGTTCTTC. Its protein product is CASSPYGGDGVYNEQFF.

By frequency in the sample, this clone is hyperexpanded. J is TRBJ2-7 and V is TRBV6-6; 7 bases are shared with TRBD2. V gave up 6 bases and J gave up 5 bases; unmatched junction bases: 10. This CDR3 region has 14 residues. Germline V gives CDR1 MNHNY, CDR2 SVGAGI (reference sequence). The CDR3 DNA sequence: TGTGCCAGCAGCCCCTCGACTAGCTGGAACGAGCAGTACTTC. This sequence encodes CASSPSTSWNEQYF.

The V and J genes are TRBV19 and TRBJ1-5; D is possibly TRBD1 (6 bases). The germline V gene encodes CDR1 LNHDA and CDR2 SQIVND (reference sequence). This CDR3 region has 16 residues. With 8 bases removed from V and 12 bases from J, the gap between germline ends came to 29 bases. This CDR3 is CASEKKGTGSLFDQHF. The CDR3 DNA reads as TGTGCCAGTGAAAAAAAGGGAACAGGGTCCCTTTTCGACCAGCATTTT.

By share, this clone ranks as large. The rearrangement joins TRBV6-5 to TRBJ2-7, with D maybe TRBD2 (6 bases). The V gene's germline CDR1 is MNHEY and CDR2 SVGAGI. V shed 5 bases and J shed 8 bases, with 16 bases lying between them. This CDR3 is built from 13 residues. CDR3 in DNA: TGTGCCAGCAGTCCGCCGGGAGACACGAAGCAGTACTTC. Residues: CASSPPGDTKQYF.

The gene calls are TRBV28 and TRBJ1-1; 7 positions match TRBD1. Germline values: CDR1 MDHEN, CDR2 SYDVKM. Unmatched junction bases numbered 5, after V lost 6 bases and J lost 7 bases. This CDR3 is built from 12 residues. Here the CDR3 DNA reads TGTGCCAGCAGGGAGGGGACAGTTGAAGCTTTCTTT. It codes for CASREGTVEAFF.

The chain has TRBV7-9 and TRBJ1-5; tentatively, D is TRBD1 (6 bases). CDR1 and CDR2 (germline): SEHNR, FQNEAQ (reference sequence). The CDR3 extends over 15 amino acids. The V and J ends lost 4 bases and 4 bases respectively, with 14 bases between them. CDR3: CASSSQGNGNQPQHF. CDR3 DNA: TGTGCCAGCAGCTCCCAGGGGAACGGAAATCAGCCCCAGCATTTT.

The rearrangement links TRBV7-8 to TRBJ1-3, with D maybe TRBD1 (5 bases). The CDR3 runs 15 residues. Germline CDR1 reads SGHVS; CDR2 reads FQNEAQ. Trimming pared 1 base from V and 0 bases from J, leaving 7 bases between. CDR3 sequence (DNA): TGTGCCAGCAGCTTAGGGGGGACCTCTGGAAACACCATATATTTT. Translated: CASSLGGTSGNTIYF.

V usage is TRBV9 and J usage is TRBJ1-2; a weak D match, TRBD1 (6 bases). CDR1 and CDR2 from the germline V gene are SGDLS and YYNGEE. This CDR3 is 14 amino acids long. V was shortened by 4 bases and J by 4 bases, with 14 bases between the two germline ends. CDR3 sequence: CASSPYWGAYGYTF. For the CDR3, the DNA is TGTGCCAGCAGCCCGTACTGGGGGGCCTATGGCTACACCTTC.

Within the sample, this clone is large. At one boundary the junction diverges from the germline segment, which might be a read error. The rearrangement uses TRBV7-6 and TRBJ2-2; D is unclear. The germline gives CDR1 SGHVS, CDR2 FNYEAQ. The CDR3 loop spans 14 amino acids. CDR3 sequence: CASSVAPDTGELFF. CDR3 DNA: TGTGCCAGCAGCGTAGCACCCGACACCGGGGAGCTGTTTTTT.

The count of this clone is one. V is TRBV10-3 and J is TRBJ1-5; D is ambiguous. CDR1 and CDR2 (germline): ENHRY, SYGVKD. This CDR3 has 13 residues. Trimming took off 0 bases at V and 6 bases at J, with 6 bases between the two ends. The CDR3: CAISESSAQPQHF. CDR3 nucleotides: TGTGCCATCAGTGAGTCTTCAGCTCAGCCCCAGCATTTT.

J is TRBJ2-3 and V is TRBV10-3; D uncertain. Trimming shortened V by 4 bases and J by 6 bases, and 14 bases separated the two germline ends. The CDR3 has 14 residues. Germline assignment: CDR1 ENHRY and CDR2 SYGVKD. The DNA of the CDR3 is TGTGCCATCAGTGGTCCCACGGACGTGGATACGCAGTATTTT. It codes for CAISGPTDVDTQYF.

This clone has just one count. The chain employs TRBV2 and TRBJ1-5, with D perhaps TRBD1 (5 bases). V lost 6 bases and J 7 bases, leaving 13 bases between the germline ends. CDR1 is SNHLY and CDR2 is FYNNEI in the germline V gene. The CDR3 extends over 13 amino acids. CDR3 coding DNA: TGTGCCAGCAGCGGGGACGACGTACAGCCCCAGCATTTT. Residues: CASSGDDVQPQHF.

This chain uses TRBV5-1 with TRBJ2-3, with TRBD2 matching 8 bases. The germline CDR1 and CDR2 sequences are SGHRS and YFSETQ. The CDR3 covers 16 residues. V gave up 0 bases and J gave up 0 bases; unmatched junction bases: 3. CDR3 DNA sequence: TGCGCCAGCAGCTTGGGGACTAGCCCTAGCACAGATACGCAGTATTTT. It encodes CASSLGTSPSTDTQYF.

This chain joins TRBV5-4 and TRBJ2-4; D possibly corresponds to TRBD1 (6 bases). Germline V gene sequence: CDR1 SGHNT, CDR2 YYREEE (reference sequence). Trimming shortened V by 5 bases and J by 6 bases, and 15 bases separated the two germline ends. This CDR3 spans 14 amino acids. The CDR3 bases are TGTGCCAGCAGTTCACCGGGACAAGTAAACATTCAGTACTTC. Translated, it gives CASSSPGQVNIQYF.

This clone was detected only a few times. One end of the junction does not line up with germline, which may come from a read error. V is TRBV25-1 and J is TRBJ1-6; tentatively, D is TRBD1 (6 bases). CDR1 is MGHDK, CDR2 SYGVNS, per germline. CDR3 length: 12 amino acids. CDR3 bases: TGTGCCAGCAGTGAGCCCGTGGGGGCGCAGCTCTTT. It encodes CASSEPVGAQLF. Full variable domain (missing parts from reference TRBV25-1 and TRBJ1-6): EADIYQTPRYLVIGTGKKITLECSQTMGHDKMYWYQQDPGMELHLIHYSYGVNSTEKGDLSSESTVSRIRTEHFPLTLESARPSHTSQYLCASSEPVGAQLFGNGTRLTVT.

This chain links TRBV2 with TRBJ2-7; 8 bases map to TRBD1. Germline V gives CDR1 SNHLY, CDR2 FYNNEI. The CDR3 consists of 13 residues. V was clipped by 6 bases and J by 2 bases; unmatched bases: 3. The CDR3 is CASRGQGPYEQYV. Written as DNA, the CDR3 is TGTGCCAGCAGAGGACAGGGTCCCTACGAGCAGTACGTC.